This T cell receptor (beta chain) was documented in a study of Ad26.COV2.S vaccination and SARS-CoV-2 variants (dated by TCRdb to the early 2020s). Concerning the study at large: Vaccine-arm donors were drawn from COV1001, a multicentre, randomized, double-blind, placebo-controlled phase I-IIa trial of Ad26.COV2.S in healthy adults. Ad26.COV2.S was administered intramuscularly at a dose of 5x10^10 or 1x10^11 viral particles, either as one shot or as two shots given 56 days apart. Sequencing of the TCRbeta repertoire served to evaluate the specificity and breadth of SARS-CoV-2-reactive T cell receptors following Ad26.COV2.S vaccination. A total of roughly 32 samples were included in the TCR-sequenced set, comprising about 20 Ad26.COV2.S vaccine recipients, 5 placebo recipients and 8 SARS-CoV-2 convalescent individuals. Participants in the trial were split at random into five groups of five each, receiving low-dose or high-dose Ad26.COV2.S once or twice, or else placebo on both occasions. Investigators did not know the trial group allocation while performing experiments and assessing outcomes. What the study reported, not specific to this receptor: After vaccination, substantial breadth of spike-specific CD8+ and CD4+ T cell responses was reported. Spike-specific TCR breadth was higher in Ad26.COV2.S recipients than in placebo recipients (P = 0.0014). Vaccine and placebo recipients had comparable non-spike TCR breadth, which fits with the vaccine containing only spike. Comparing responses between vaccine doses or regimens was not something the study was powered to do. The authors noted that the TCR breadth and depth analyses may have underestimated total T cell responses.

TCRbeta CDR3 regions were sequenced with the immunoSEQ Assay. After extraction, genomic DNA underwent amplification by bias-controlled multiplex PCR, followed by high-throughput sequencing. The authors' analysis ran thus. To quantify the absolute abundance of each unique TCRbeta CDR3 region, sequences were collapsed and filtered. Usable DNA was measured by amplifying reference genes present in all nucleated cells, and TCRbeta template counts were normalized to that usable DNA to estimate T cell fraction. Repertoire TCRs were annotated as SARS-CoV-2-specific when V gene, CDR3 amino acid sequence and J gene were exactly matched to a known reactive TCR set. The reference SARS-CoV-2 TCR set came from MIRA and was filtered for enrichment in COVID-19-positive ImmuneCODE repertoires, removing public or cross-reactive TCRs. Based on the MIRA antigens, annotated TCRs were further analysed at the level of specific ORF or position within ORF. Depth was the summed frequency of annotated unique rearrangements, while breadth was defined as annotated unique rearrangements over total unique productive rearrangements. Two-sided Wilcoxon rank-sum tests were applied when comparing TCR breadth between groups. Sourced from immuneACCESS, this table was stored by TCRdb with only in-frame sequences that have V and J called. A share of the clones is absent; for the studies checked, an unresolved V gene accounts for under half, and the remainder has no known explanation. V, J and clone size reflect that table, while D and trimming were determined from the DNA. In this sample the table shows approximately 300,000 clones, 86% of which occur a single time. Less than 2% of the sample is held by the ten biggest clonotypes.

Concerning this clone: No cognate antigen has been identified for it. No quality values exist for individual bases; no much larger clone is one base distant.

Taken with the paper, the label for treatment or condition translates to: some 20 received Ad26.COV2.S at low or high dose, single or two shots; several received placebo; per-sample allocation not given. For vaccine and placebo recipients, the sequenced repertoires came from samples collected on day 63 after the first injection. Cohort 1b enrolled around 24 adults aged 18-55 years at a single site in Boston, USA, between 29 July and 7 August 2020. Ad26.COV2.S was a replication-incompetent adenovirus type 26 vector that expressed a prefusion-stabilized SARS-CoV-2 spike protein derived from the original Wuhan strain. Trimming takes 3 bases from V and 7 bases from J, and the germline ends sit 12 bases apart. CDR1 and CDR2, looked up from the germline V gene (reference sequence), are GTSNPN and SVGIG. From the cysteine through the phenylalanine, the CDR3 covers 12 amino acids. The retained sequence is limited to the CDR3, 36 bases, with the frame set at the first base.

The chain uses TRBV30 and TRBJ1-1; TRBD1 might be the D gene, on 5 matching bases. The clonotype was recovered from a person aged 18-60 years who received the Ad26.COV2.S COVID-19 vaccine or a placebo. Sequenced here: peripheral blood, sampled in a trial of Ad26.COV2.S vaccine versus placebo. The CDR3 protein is CAWSPGPYEAFF. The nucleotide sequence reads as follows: TGTGCCTGGAGCCCGGGACCCTATGAAGCTTTCTTT.